This T cell receptor beta chain was observed in a study of tumor-infiltrating lymphocytes in primary liver carcinoma. Study-level findings and limits: All five tumor regions shared only about 7.5-24% of top clones.

Scientists recovered RNA and DNA together from approximately 20-30 mg of unsorted bulk tissue. CDR3 length equals 13 residues. Germline CDR1 and CDR2: SGHRS and YFSETQ. Trimming pared 3 bases from V and 0 bases from J, leaving 6 bases between. Concerning this clonotype: The antigen is undetermined.

Using a constant-region primer together with ProtoScript II reverse transcriptase, TCR beta cDNA was made from around 500 ng of total RNA. Nested multiplex PCR, run for three rounds with slightly modified ARM-PCR, yielded TCR beta libraries. The opening two PCR rounds, about 11 cycles each, paired TRBV1-TRBV30 forward primers with a C-beta reverse primer. TCRdb passed the multiplex PCR reads through MiXCR, listing each CDR3 protein once. The data show about 99,000 distinct CDR3 sequences, with around 63% seen just once and just over 9.5% held by the top ten. This clonotype was sampled from a woman in her sixties with primary liver carcinoma and hepatitis B virus infection. The rearrangement links TRBV5-1 to TRBJ1-1; no reliable D call. The specimen was liver tumor tissue from sampling region 5. Subset here: tumor region T5, tumor centre. The CDR3: CASSSDMNTEAFF. CDR3 nucleotides: TGCGCCAGCAGCTCAGACATGAACACTGAAGCTTTCTTT.